This T cell receptor (beta chain) is from a study of breast tumors, draining lymph nodes, adjacent tissues. Samples came from axillary lymph nodes draining the breast cancer. Using its own MiXCR run on the multiplex PCR reads, TCRdb lists one record per CDR3 protein. The sample includes 120,000 to 150,000 distinct CDR3 sequences, 32% of them seen just once. Notes on this clonotype: This could be a read error, since a much larger clone is one nucleotide away.

This CDR3 has 15 amino acids. With 6 bases clipped from V and 6 bases from J, the junction kept 13 bases outside the gene matches. From germline, CDR1 is MNHEY and CDR2 SVGEGT. The chain employs TRBV6-2 or TRBV6-3 and TRBJ1-2; 7 bases map to TRBD1. The sample consisted of axillary lymph node tissue. This sequence originates from a female donor with breast cancer. Some clones in this sample may be carry-over from other donors' samples. The CDR3 DNA sequence: TGTGCCAGCAGCCCCCGTTCACAGGGGATCCATGGCTACACCTTC. This codes for CASSPRSQGIHGYTF.